What follows are 27 T cell receptor beta chains derived from one specimen sequenced in a study of shared clonotypes between healthy human individuals. Data came from immunoSEQ multiplex PCR; TCRdb stores just in-frame clones and leaves some out. Of some 500,000 clones listed, about 95% are singletons. The sequencing input was naive CD4+ T cells sorted from blood. As for subset: CD45RA+ positively selected. These receptors all stem from a woman under 40 in good health.

The table lists this clone with a count of one. The chain uses TRBV18 and TRBJ2-5, with 9 bases fitting TRBD1. This CDR3 has 14 residues. Germline CDR1 reads KGHSH; CDR2 reads LQKENI. The J segment lost 5 bases and the V segment lost 4 bases, leaving 5 bases of the junction unmatched. The CDR3 DNA follows: TGTGCCAGCTCACACAGACAGGGGGTTGAGACCCAGTACTTC. This codes for CASSHRQGVETQYF. Using reference TRBV18 and TRBJ2-5 for the parts outside the CDR3, the full variable domain is NAGVMQNPRHLVRRRGQEARLRCSPMKGHSHVYWYRQLPEEGLKFMVYLQKENIIDESGMPKERFSAEFPKEGPSILRIQQVVRGDSAAYFCASSHRQGVETQYFGPGTRLLVL.

This clone came up once. This chain links TRBV12-5 with TRBJ1-1, with unresolved D. Germline V gene lookup returns CDR1 LGHNT and CDR2 FRNRAP. V lost 2 bases, J lost 1 base, and 5 bases lay in between. The CDR3 contains 13 residues. CDR3 sequence: CASGLRGNTEAFF. Here the CDR3 DNA reads TGTGCTAGTGGTTTGCGGGGGAACACTGAAGCTTTCTTT. Variable domain in full (rest from reference TRBV12-5 and TRBJ1-1): DARVTQTPRHKVTEMGQEVTMRCQPILGHNTVFWYRQTMMQGLELLAYFRNRAPLDDSGMPKDRFSAEMPDATLATLKIQPSEPRDSAVYFCASGLRGNTEAFFGQGTRLTVV.

The rearrangement links TRBV27 to TRBJ1-1; D not certain. V was clipped by 1 base and J by 3 bases, with 6 bases between them. The CDR3 consists of 13 residues. Per the germline V gene, CDR1 is MNHEY and CDR2 is SMNVEV (reference sequence). CDR3 bases: TGTGCCAGCAGTTTATTGACGGACACTGAAGCTTTCTTT. Amino acids: CASSLLTDTEAFF.

Written as DNA, the CDR3 is TGCGCCAGCAGCTTGACAGGGAACACAGATACGCAGTATTTT. It yields the protein CASSLTGNTDTQYF. The chain uses TRBV5-1 and TRBJ2-3; the D gene is possibly TRBD1 (6 bases). The germline V and J ends were trimmed by 1 base and 2 bases, with 8 bases remaining between them. Germline V gives CDR1 SGHRS, CDR2 YFSETQ. The CDR3 spans 14 residues.

The J gene is TRBJ2-7, the V gene TRBV10-3; TRBD1 matches 8 bases. The germline gives CDR1 ENHRY, CDR2 SYGVKD. With V trimmed by 2 bases and J by 4 bases, 4 bases remained unmatched. The CDR3 is made up of 14 amino acids. The CDR3 DNA reads as TGTGCCATCAGTGAGGACAGGGGATTTTACGAGCAGTACTTC. Translated, it gives CAISEDRGFYEQYF.

The rearrangement uses TRBV4-2 and TRBJ2-3, with 7 bases that match TRBD2. Trimming cost V 2 bases and J 4 bases; bases outside gene matches: 9. Germline V gene sequence: CDR1 LGHNA, CDR2 YNFKEQ. The CDR3 sequence is 16 residues long. The CDR3 region is CASSQPPGGSPDTQYF. CDR3 sequence (DNA): TGTGCCAGCAGCCAACCCCCAGGCGGGAGTCCAGATACGCAGTATTTT.

Notes on this clone: This sample includes further DNA sequences coding for the same CDR3. The rearrangement joins TRBV28 to TRBJ2-5; 15 nucleotides line up with TRBD2. The germline V gene encodes CDR1 MDHEN and CDR2 SYDVKM. The V segment lost 5 bases and the J segment 5 bases; nucleotides outside the gene matches: 3. The CDR3 has 15 amino acids. CDR3 nucleotides: TGTGCCAGCAGTCTCGGGACTAGCGGGAGGGAGACCCAGTACTTC. It codes for CASSLGTSGRETQYF.

V usage is TRBV28 and J usage is TRBJ1-5; D gene ambiguous. Germline V gene sequence: CDR1 MDHEN, CDR2 SYDVKM. The CDR3 is 15 amino acids. V was shortened by 2 bases and J by 3 bases, with 11 bases between the two germline ends. CDR3 in DNA: TGTGCCAGCAGTTTACATCTTACAGTCAATCAGCCCCAGCATTTT. Protein product: CASSLHLTVNQPQHF.

This clone showed up just a few times. V usage is TRBV28 and J usage is TRBJ2-5, with TRBD1 matching 7 bases. The J call is doubtful: the DNA matches TRBJ2-7 better. CDR3 size: 13 residues. Germline V gene lookup returns CDR1 MDHEN and CDR2 SYDVKM. CDR3 sequence: CASSSGQTYEQYF. Here the CDR3 DNA reads TGTGCCAGCAGTTCGGGACAGACCTACGAGCAGTACTTC.

This chain joins TRBV5-1 and TRBJ2-3; D perhaps matches TRBD2 (5 bases). Trimming pared 2 bases from V and 4 bases from J, leaving 14 bases between. The CDR3 has 15 amino acids. Germline assignment: CDR1 SGHRS and CDR2 YFSETQ. The CDR3 bases are TGCGCCAGCAGCTTCGAGGCTAGCACTGCAGATACGCAGTATTTT. Translation: CASSFEASTADTQYF.

The chain is built from TRBV28 and TRBJ1-5, with TRBD1 identical over 8 bases. The CDR3 length is 15 residues. J lost 6 bases, V lost 3 bases, and 7 bases had no gene match. Germline loops: CDR1 MDHEN, CDR2 SYDVKM. CDR3 DNA: TGTGCCAGCAGTTTGAGACAGGGGTCGATTCAGCCCCAGCATTTT. It codes for CASSLRQGSIQPQHF.

This chain uses TRBV15 with TRBJ1-2; D uncertain. The CDR3 is 11 residues long. V was cut by 11 bases and J by 2 bases, with 9 bases left in between. The germline gives CDR1 LNHNV, CDR2 YYDKDF (reference sequence). Here the CDR3 reads CARRENYGYTF. In DNA, the CDR3 is TGTGCCCGCCGGGAAAACTATGGCTACACCTTC.

CDR3 DNA sequence: TGTGCCAGCAGCCACCGCATTGGGCAGGGGATCTACGAGCAGTACTTC. Amino acids: CASSHRIGQGIYEQYF. V and J are TRBV5-6 and TRBJ2-7, with D perhaps matching TRBD1 (6 bases). V was cut by 4 bases and J by 3 bases, with 20 bases left in between. Germline V gene sequence: CDR1 SGHDT, CDR2 YYEEEE. CDR3 size: 16 residues.

The chain couples TRBV12-2 to TRBJ2-7. TRBV12-2 is a pseudogene. The CDR3 covers 13 residues. CDR3 amino acids: CASRLLGGGEQYF. In nucleotides, the CDR3 is TGTGCAAGTCGCTTATTGGGTGGGGGCGAGCAGTACTTC.

V gene TRBV10-1 combines with J gene TRBJ2-1, with 9 positions matching TRBD2. Germline V gives CDR1 WNHNN, CDR2 SYGVQD (reference sequence). V was pared by 7 bases and J by 2 bases, with 9 bases of the junction left unmatched. The CDR3 contains 16 residues. The DNA of the CDR3 is TGCGCCAGCACTAACATAGCGGGAGCTACCTACAATGAGCAGTTCTTC. As protein: CASTNIAGATYNEQFF.

V and J are TRBV28 and TRBJ2-2; D uncertain. This CDR3 is 14 amino acids long. V was cut by 6 bases and J by 4 bases, with 12 bases left in between. Germline lookup yields CDR1 MDHEN and CDR2 SYDVKM. The CDR3 nucleotides read TGTGCCAGCAGACCCGCGGCCGCCACCGGGGAGCTGTTTTTT. This translates into CASRPAAATGELFF.

This chain links TRBV15 with TRBJ2-3, with TRBD1 matching 8 bases. The CDR3 consists of 16 residues. Losses at the gene ends were 5 bases for V and 2 bases for J; bases not matched to a gene: 9. Germline CDR1 and CDR2: LNHNV and YYDKDF (reference sequence). The CDR3 loop is CATSPTTGGYTDTQYF. The CDR3 DNA sequence: TGTGCCACCAGCCCTACAACAGGGGGTTACACAGATACGCAGTATTTT. The full variable domain, completed using reference TRBV15 and TRBJ2-3, is DAMVIQNPRYQVTQFGKPVTLSCSQTLNHNVMYWYQQKSSQAPKLLFHYYDKDFNNEADTPDNFQSRRPNTSFCFLDIRSPGLGDTAMYLCATSPTTGGYTDTQYFGPGTRLTVL.

The DNA of the CDR3 is TGTGCCAGCTCACCGGGCCCCGGATATCCCGGCGGTAGATCCTACAATGAGCAGTTCTTC. It is translated as CASSPGPGYPGGRSYNEQFF. The chain joins TRBV18 to TRBJ2-1, with unresolved D. This CDR3 is 20 amino acids long. The V end was cut by 3 bases, the J end by 1 base, with 25 bases between. CDR1 is KGHSH, CDR2 LQKENI, per germline.

This clone was recorded once. J is TRBJ2-4 and V is TRBV4-1, with TRBD2 matching 7 bases. Looked up from germline, CDR1 is MGHRA and CDR2 is YSYEKL. CDR3 size: 17 residues. J gave up 1 base and V 1 base, and 7 bases lay outside the gene matches. This CDR3 is CASSQVGREWAKNIQYF. The CDR3 bases are TGCGCCAGCAGCCAAGTAGGGAGGGAGTGGGCCAAAAACATTCAGTACTTC.

This clone appeared a single time. The rearrangement uses TRBV6-6 and TRBJ1-4; TRBD1 might be the D (5 bases). Germline CDR1 is MNHNY and CDR2 is SVGAGI (reference sequence). The CDR3 totals 15 residues. V lost 0 bases to trimming and J lost 8 bases, with 13 bases between them. CDR3 DNA sequence: TGTGCCAGCAGTTACTCAGGGGTTAGAGGCGAAAAACTGTTTTTT. It specifies CASSYSGVRGEKLFF.

The J gene is TRBJ1-1, the V gene TRBV9, with 7 nucleotides matching TRBD1. Trimming took 2 bases from V and 1 from J; bases not matched to a gene: 5. The CDR3 extends over 15 amino acids. Germline CDR1 SGDLS, CDR2 YYNGEE. The CDR3: CASSVTDRTNTEAFF. CDR3 coding DNA: TGTGCCAGCAGCGTTACGGACAGGACGAACACTGAAGCTTTCTTT.

The J gene is TRBJ1-1, the V gene TRBV28; D perhaps matches TRBD1 (5 bases). CDR1 MDHEN and CDR2 SYDVKM come from the germline V gene. V was pared by 7 bases and J by 1 base, with 10 bases between. This CDR3 contains 13 residues. CDR3 residues: CASIFGGNTEAFF. As DNA, the CDR3 is TGTGCCAGCATTTTTGGGGGGAACACTGAAGCTTTCTTT.

Regarding this clone: The same CDR3 is also encoded by other DNA sequences in this sample. The genes are TRBV30 and TRBJ2-3, with D tentatively TRBD2 (5 bases). Trimming took 5 bases from V and 1 from J, leaving 10 bases between them. In germline, CDR1 is GTSNPN, CDR2 SVGIG (reference sequence). The CDR3 extends over 13 amino acids. CDR3 sequence reads: CAWRSGRTDTQYF. In nucleotides, the CDR3 is TGTGCCTGGCGAAGCGGACGCACAGATACGCAGTATTTT.

This sequence joins TRBV6-6 and TRBJ2-1, with TRBD2 matching over 9 bases. Trimming took 7 bases from V and 8 from J; bases not matched to a gene: 6. Per germline, CDR1 MNHNY and CDR2 SVGAGI (reference sequence). This CDR3 has 13 residues. CDR3 nucleotides: TGTGCCAGCACCCTGACTAGCGGTTATGAGCAGTTCTTC. Protein: CASTLTSGYEQFF.

This sequence joins TRBV7-2 and TRBJ2-7, with no clear D. The germline gives CDR1 SGHTA, CDR2 FQGNSA. V was pared by 3 bases and J by 7 bases, with 7 bases between. The CDR3 totals 11 residues. The CDR3 reads CASSFEWEQYF. CDR3 DNA: TGTGCCAGCAGCTTTGAATGGGAGCAGTACTTC.

This clone was recorded once. The chain recombines TRBV30 with TRBJ1-4; the D is unclear. Germline V gene data show CDR1 as GTSNPN and CDR2 as SVGIG (reference sequence). Trimming left V 0 bases short and J 6 bases short, with 5 bases between. The CDR3 sequence is 12 residues long. The CDR3 nucleotides are TGTGCCTGGAGTGTACAAGATGAAAAACTGTTTTTT. Protein: CAWSVQDEKLFF.

The gene calls are TRBV28 and TRBJ2-7, with 8 bases that match TRBD1. This CDR3 spans 13 amino acids. After removal of 6 bases from V and 3 bases from J, the junction contained 4 bases not matched to a gene. CDR1 is MDHEN, CDR2 SYDVKM, per germline. This chain's CDR3 is CASRRDRSYEQYF. In nucleotides, the CDR3 is TGTGCCAGCAGGAGGGACAGGAGCTACGAGCAGTACTTC.